The clone carrying this T cell receptor beta chain occurred a few times. Combining a sample-barcoded 5' primer with a J-beta primer mix, a second PCR ran for 7 to 11 cycles. Tags on each cDNA molecule came from a template-switch adaptor with 12 random nucleotides. In TCRdb, the 5' RACE reads were re-called with MiXCR into one record per CDR3 protein. This table holds about a million distinct CDR3 sequences, approximately 38% found once. These data originate in a study of blood T cells in healthy people across ages. Each donor was a healthy Caucasian individual from Russia, aged about 6 to 100. Sequencing used blood. The receptor was derived from a man aged 18 to 35 in good health.

As DNA, the CDR3 is TGTGCCAGCAGCGGAGTTGCAGCCCTAGCTCAGCCCCAGCATTTT. Residues: CASSGVAALAQPQHF. The chain employs TRBV2 and TRBJ1-5; D gene unclear. The CDR3 spans 15 residues. Germline V gene sequence: CDR1 SNHLY, CDR2 FYNNEI. Trimming pared 6 bases from V and 6 bases from J, leaving 18 bases between. The full variable domain, with the rest looked up from reference TRBV2 and TRBJ1-5, is EPEVTQTPSHQVTQMGQEVILRCVPISNHLYFYWYRQILGQKVEFLVSFYNNEISEKSEIFDDQFSVERPDGSNFTLKIRSTKLEDSAMYFCASSGVAALAQPQHFGDGTRLSIL.